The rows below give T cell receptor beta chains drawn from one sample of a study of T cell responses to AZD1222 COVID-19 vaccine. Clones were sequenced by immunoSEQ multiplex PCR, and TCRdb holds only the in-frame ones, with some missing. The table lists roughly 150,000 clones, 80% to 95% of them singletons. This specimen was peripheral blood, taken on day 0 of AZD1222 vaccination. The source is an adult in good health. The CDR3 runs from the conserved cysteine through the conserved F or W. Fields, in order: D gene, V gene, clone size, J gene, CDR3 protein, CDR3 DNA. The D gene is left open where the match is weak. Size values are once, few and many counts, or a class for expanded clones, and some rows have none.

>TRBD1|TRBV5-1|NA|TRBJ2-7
CASSLDIRTGADEQYF
TGCGCCAGCAGCTTGGACATTCGGACAGGGGCAGACGAGCAGTACTTC
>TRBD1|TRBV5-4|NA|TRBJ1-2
CASSLQGYGYTF
TGTGCCAGCAGCTTACAGGGGTATGGCTACACCTTC
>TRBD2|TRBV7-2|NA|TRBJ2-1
CASSFGTNNEQFF
TGTGCCAGCAGCTTTGGGACTAACAATGAGCAGTTCTTC
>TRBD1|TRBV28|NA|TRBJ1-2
CASSLVGQGKGGYTF
TGTGCCAGCAGTTTGGTAGGACAGGGAAAGGGTGGCTACACCTTC
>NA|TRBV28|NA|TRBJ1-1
CASSLPSTGISPEAFF
TGTGCCAGCAGTTTACCTTCAACAGGGATTAGCCCTGAAGCTTTCTTT
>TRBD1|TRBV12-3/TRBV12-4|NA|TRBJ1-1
CASSSDRLLEAFF
TGTGCCAGCAGTTCGGACAGGCTCTTGGAAGCTTTCTTT
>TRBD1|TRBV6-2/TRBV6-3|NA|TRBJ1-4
CASSYSTWDSPYATNEKLFF
TGTGCCAGCAGTTACTCGACATGGGACAGTCCTTACGCAACTAATGAAAAACTGTTTTTT
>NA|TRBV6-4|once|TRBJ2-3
CASSDSRETDTQYF
TGTGCCAGCAGTGACTCGAGGGAAACAGATACGCAGTATTTT
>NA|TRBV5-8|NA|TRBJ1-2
CATLGKTRRGGYTF
TGTGCCACCCTCGGGAAGACGAGACGGGGTGGCTACACCTTC
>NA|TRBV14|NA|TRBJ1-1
CASSQVQGNTEAFF
TGTGCCAGCAGCCAAGTCCAGGGGAACACTGAAGCTTTCTTT
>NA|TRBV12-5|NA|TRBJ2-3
CASGLDRSTDTQYF
TGTGCTAGTGGTTTGGATCGTTCCACAGATACGCAGTATTTT
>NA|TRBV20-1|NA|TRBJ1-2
CSARERVGYTF
TGCAGTGCTAGAGAGCGGGTTGGCTACACCTTC
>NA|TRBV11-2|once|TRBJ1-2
CASSPSAALNYGYTF
TGTGCCAGCAGCCCTTCAGCCGCCCTGAACTATGGCTACACCTTC
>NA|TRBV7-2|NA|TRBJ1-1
CASSLARGGQNTEAFF
TGTGCCAGCAGCTTAGCCCGTGGGGGGCAAAACACTGAAGCTTTCTTT
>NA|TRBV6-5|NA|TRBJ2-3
CASGLGHTDTQYF
TGTGCCAGCGGGCTAGGTCACACAGATACGCAGTATTTT
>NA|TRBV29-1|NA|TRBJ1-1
CSARTDMNTEAFF
TGCAGCGCCCGGACAGATATGAACACTGAAGCTTTCTTT
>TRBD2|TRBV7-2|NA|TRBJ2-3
CASSFTELAGNTDTQYF
TGTGCCAGCAGCTTTACAGAACTAGCGGGGAACACAGATACGCAGTATTTT
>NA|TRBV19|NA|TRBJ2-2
CASTWGAGELFF
TGTGCCAGTACCTGGGGAGCCGGGGAGCTGTTTTTT
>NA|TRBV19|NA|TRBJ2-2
CASSIDQGNGELFF
TGTGCCAGTAGTATAGACCAGGGGAACGGGGAGCTGTTTTTT
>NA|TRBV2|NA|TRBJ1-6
CASSASPLHF
TGTGCCAGCAGTGCTTCACCCCTCCACTTT
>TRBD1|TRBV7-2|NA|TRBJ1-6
CASSFSRTGGNSPLHF
TGTGCCAGCAGCTTTTCCCGGACAGGGGGTAATTCACCCCTCCACTTT
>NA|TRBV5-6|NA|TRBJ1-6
CASSGRVRGNSPLHF
TGTGCCAGCAGCGGGAGGGTCAGAGGGAATTCACCCCTCCACTTT
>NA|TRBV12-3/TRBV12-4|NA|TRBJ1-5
CASSLGSQPQHF
TGTGCCAGCAGTTTAGGTAGTCAGCCCCAGCATTTT